These 22 T cell receptor beta chains came from one sample sequenced in a study of cytomegalovirus exposure and HLA in healthy donors. PCR was performed using 60 Vbeta and 13 Jbeta primers. Profiled with immunoSEQ multiplex PCR; TCRdb holds only in-frame clones, not every one. The data show about 170,000 clones, with under 80% seen just once and 2.5% to 3.5% held by the top ten. Specimen: PBMCs. Receptors were obtained from a man aged 35 to 55 in good health and CMV-seronegative.

This clone was observed a few times. CDR3 DNA sequence: TGTGCCAGCAGTGCCGTGTCCTACGAGCAGTACTTC. Translation gives CASSAVSYEQYF. The rearrangement links TRBV6-4 to TRBJ2-7; no definite D call. Germline CDR1 MRHNA, CDR2 SNTAGT. This CDR3 comprises 12 residues. V was pared by 4 bases and J by 1 base, with 5 bases between.

The chain carries TRBV14 and TRBJ1-1, with D perhaps matching TRBD1 (6 bases). CDR1 is SGHDN, CDR2 FVKESK, per germline. The CDR3 contains 13 residues. Trimming left V 4 bases short and J 6 bases short, with 12 bases between. CDR3 DNA: TGTGCCAGCAGCCCCAGGGGTTTCGCTGAAGCTTTCTTT. Protein: CASSPRGFAEAFF.

The rearrangement uses TRBV5-1 and TRBJ1-4; D uncertain. V shed 4 bases and J shed 6 bases, with 10 bases lying between them. Looked up from germline, CDR1 is SGHRS and CDR2 is YFSETQ. The CDR3 extends over 13 amino acids. In DNA form, the CDR3 reads TGCGCCAGCAGCCGGGAGGCAGATGAAAAACTGTTTTTT. The encoded protein is CASSREADEKLFF.

The table lists this clone with a count of one. The chain couples TRBV7-2 to TRBJ1-3, with D tentatively TRBD1 (5 bases). V was shortened by 10 bases and J by 2 bases, with 12 bases between the two germline ends. The CDR3 totals 13 residues. The V gene's germline CDR1 is SGHTA and CDR2 FQGNSA. Here the CDR3 reads CATAGVAGNTIYF. CDR3 in DNA: TGTGCCACTGCGGGGGTGGCTGGAAACACCATATATTTT.

This clone occurred many times. This chain joins TRBV15 and TRBJ1-4; no firm D call. Germline values: CDR1 LNHNV, CDR2 YYDKDF (reference sequence). Trimming cost V 4 bases and J 7 bases, with 16 bases left between them. This CDR3 has 15 amino acids. CDR3 bases: TGTGCCACCAGCACCGCTTCTATTTTTGGTGAAAAACTGTTTTTT. Its translation: CATSTASIFGEKLFF. Full variable domain (missing parts from reference TRBV15 and TRBJ1-4): DAMVIQNPRYQVTQFGKPVTLSCSQTLNHNVMYWYQQKSSQAPKLLFHYYDKDFNNEADTPDNFQSRRPNTSFCFLDIRSPGLGDTAMYLCATSTASIFGEKLFFGSGTQLSVL.

The chain links TRBV19 to TRBJ1-2; unclear D gene. From germline, CDR1 is LNHDA and CDR2 SQIVND (reference sequence). V was pared by 7 bases and J by 4 bases, with 16 bases between. The CDR3 covers 14 residues. The CDR3 DNA follows: TGTGCCAGTACTGACGGAGGGCTGTCCTATGGCTACACCTTC. Translation: CASTDGGLSYGYTF. Based on the CDR3 plus reference TRBV19 and TRBJ1-2, the full variable domain is DGGITQSPKYLFRKEGQNVTLSCEQNLNHDAMYWYRQDPGQGLRLIYYSQIVNDFQKGDIAEGYSVSREKKESFPLTVTSAQKNPTAFYLCASTDGGLSYGYTFGSGTRLTVV.

This rearrangement joins TRBV9 to TRBJ2-6; 10 positions match TRBD1. The CDR3 is 20 amino acids. V shed 3 bases and J 2 bases; nucleotides not matched to a gene: 14. CDR1 and CDR2 from the germline V gene are SGDLS and YYNGEE. CDR3 sequence (DNA): TGTGCCAGCAGCGCGACTCCGGGACAGGGGAGTACCCCTGGGGCCAACGTCCTGACTTTC. Encoded protein: CASSATPGQGSTPGANVLTF.

The chain recombines TRBV27 with TRBJ2-5; 9 bases fit TRBD1. From germline, CDR1 is MNHEY and CDR2 SMNVEV (reference sequence). The CDR3 spans 14 residues. The trim removed 2 bases at V and 4 bases at J, leaving 2 bases unmatched. For the CDR3, the DNA is TGTGCCAGCAGTTTAAACAGGGGGCGAGAGACCCAGTACTTC. Its protein product is CASSLNRGRETQYF.

The rearrangement joins TRBV7-9 to TRBJ2-1, with TRBD1 matching over 9 bases. V trimming: 5 bases; J trimming: 0 bases; junction bases outside the gene matches: 11. The CDR3 is 18 residues long. Germline CDR1 is SEHNR and CDR2 is FQNEAQ (reference sequence). This chain's CDR3 is CASSPRQGDTDSYNEQFF. As DNA, the CDR3 is TGTGCCAGCAGCCCGCGACAGGGGGATACGGACTCCTACAATGAGCAGTTCTTC.

The chain combines TRBV21-1 with TRBJ1-1; the D call TRBD1 from the table was never checked on the DNA. TRBV21-1 is termed a pseudogene. The CDR3 totals 15 residues. As DNA, the CDR3 is TGTGCCAGCAGCATTATGACAGGCCCTAACACTGAAGCTTTCTTT. Translated, it gives CASSIMTGPNTEAFF.

A single count supports this clone. This sequence joins TRBV7-2 and TRBJ1-1, with 7 positions matching TRBD1. This CDR3 spans 15 amino acids. Germline CDR1 SGHTA, CDR2 FQGNSA. V lost 1 base, J lost 6 bases, and 8 bases stayed unmatched. CDR3 bases: TGTGCCAGCAGCTTAGTAACAGGGGTTTACGCTGAAGCTTTCTTT. Translating it yields CASSLVTGVYAEAFF.

This clone has just one count. The J gene is TRBJ2-7, the V gene TRBV11-2; the match to TRBD2 covers 10 bases. With 3 bases clipped from V and 2 bases from J, the junction kept 1 base outside the gene matches. This CDR3 region has 14 residues. CDR1 is SGHAT, CDR2 FQNNGV, per germline. The CDR3 sequence: CASSFSGGTYEQYF. The CDR3 bases are TGTGCCAGCAGCTTTAGCGGGGGGACCTACGAGCAGTACTTC.

This rearrangement joins TRBV30 to TRBJ2-3; 9 nucleotides match TRBD1. The germline V gene encodes CDR1 GTSNPN and CDR2 SVGIG (reference sequence). CDR3 length equals 14 residues. After removal of 3 bases from V and 8 bases from J, the junction contained 9 bases not matched to a gene. The CDR3 DNA reads as TGTGCCTGGAGCCCAACAGGGGGCGCAGCTACGCAGTATTTT. This codes for CAWSPTGGAATQYF.

J is TRBJ2-3 and V is TRBV11-2; tentatively, D is TRBD1 (6 bases). The CDR3 totals 13 residues. The V and J ends lost 7 bases and 4 bases respectively, with 12 bases between them. Germline CDR1 is SGHAT and CDR2 is FQNNGV. The CDR3 DNA reads as TGTGCCAGCAACAGGGAATACGCAGATACGCAGTATTTT. It encodes CASNREYADTQYF.

CDR3 in amino acids: CASSQRDSYNEQFF. The CDR3 coding sequence is TGTGCCAGCAGTCAACGGGACTCCTACAATGAGCAGTTCTTC. V gene TRBV7-9 combines with J gene TRBJ2-1; possibly TRBD2 for D (5 bases). The CDR3 consists of 14 residues. Germline loops: CDR1 SEHNR, CDR2 FQNEAQ (reference sequence). Trimming left V 6 bases short and J 0 bases short, with 9 bases between.

V usage is TRBV5-5 and J usage is TRBJ1-5, with D perhaps TRBD1 (6 bases). The CDR3 spans 14 residues. The V end was cut by 4 bases, the J end by 1 base, with 9 bases between. The germline V gene has CDR1 SGHKS and CDR2 YYEKEE (reference sequence). CDR3 residues: CASSPGHSNQPQHF. Written as DNA, the CDR3 is TGTGCCAGCAGCCCGGGACACAGCAATCAGCCCCAGCATTTT. The variable domain in full, completed from reference TRBV5-5 and TRBJ1-5, reads DAGVTQSPTHLIKTRGQQVTLRCSPISGHKSVSWYQQVLGQGPQFIFQYYEKEERGRGNFPDRFSARQFPNYSSELNVNALLLGDSALYLCASSPGHSNQPQHFGDGTRLSIL.

The chain carries TRBV5-8 and TRBJ1-5; possible D gene TRBD1, 5 bases. Germline V gene sequence: CDR1 SGHTS, CDR2 YDEGEE. CDR3 length: 15 residues. V was cut by 5 bases and J by 0 bases, with 12 bases left in between. In DNA form, the CDR3 reads TGTGCCAGCAGGACCCCAGGGATTAGCAATCAGCCCCAGCATTTT. Its translation: CASRTPGISNQPQHF. Full variable domain (rest looked up from reference TRBV5-8 and TRBJ1-5): EAGVTQSPTHLIKTRGQQATLRCSPISGHTSVYWYQQALGLGLQFLLWYDEGEERNRGNFPPRFSGRQFPNYSSELNVNALELEDSALYLCASRTPGISNQPQHFGDGTRLSIL.

This clone was found a few times. The chain has TRBV5-1 and TRBJ2-7; 10 bases are a match to TRBD1. The length of the CDR3 is 15 residues. Germline loops: CDR1 SGHRS, CDR2 YFSETQ. Germline trimming cut 0 bases from V and 3 bases from J; bases unmatched to any gene: 3. Written as DNA, the CDR3 is TGCGCCAGCAGCTTGGAGGGGACAGGGGTCTACGAGCAGTACTTC. As protein: CASSLEGTGVYEQYF.

Only a few counts were recorded for this clone. The rearrangement links TRBV5-1 to TRBJ2-7; 8 bases line up with TRBD2. Germline CDR1 SGHRS, CDR2 YFSETQ. The CDR3 loop spans 15 amino acids. Losses at the gene ends were 4 bases for V and 7 bases for J; bases not matched to a gene: 13. CDR3 sequence: CASSTEAGLAGEQYF. For the CDR3, the DNA is TGCGCCAGCAGCACCGAGGCCGGACTAGCCGGGGAGCAGTACTTC.

This chain connects TRBV10-3 to TRBJ2-3, with no clear D. This CDR3 is 12 amino acids long. Germline V gene lookup returns CDR1 ENHRY and CDR2 SYGVKD. The V gene lost 8 bases and the J gene lost 2 bases, with 8 bases spanning the gap. The CDR3, as DNA: TGTGCCATCGCAGGATTCACAGATACGCAGTATTTT. Amino acid sequence: CAIAGFTDTQYF.

This chain uses TRBV7-8 with TRBJ2-3, with 9 bases identical to TRBD2. The CDR3 is 16 residues long. Germline trimming cut 5 bases from V and 2 bases from J; bases unmatched to any gene: 8. CDR1 and CDR2 (germline): SGHVS, FQNEAQ. CDR3 in DNA: TGTGCCAGCAGCATTAGCGGGAGAGGGGCCACAGATACGCAGTATTTT. Its translation: CASSISGRGATDTQYF.

V and J are TRBV5-8 and TRBJ2-7, with 14 nucleotides matching TRBD2. The CDR3 covers 15 residues. Germline V gene lookup returns CDR1 SGHTS and CDR2 YDEGEE. Unmatched junction bases numbered 6, after V lost 5 bases and J lost 5 bases. CDR3 DNA: TGTGCCAGCAGGACGGGACTAGCGGGAGTAAACGAGCAGTACTTC. Translated: CASRTGLAGVNEQYF. The variable domain in full, with the rest retrieved from reference TRBV5-8 and TRBJ2-7, is EAGVTQSPTHLIKTRGQQATLRCSPISGHTSVYWYQQALGLGLQFLLWYDEGEERNRGNFPPRFSGRQFPNYSSELNVNALELEDSALYLCASRTGLAGVNEQYFGPGTRLTVT.